Here is one TCR beta chain with its context. There is no known antigen for this receptor. Per-nucleotide qualities are absent, and no much larger clonotype sits a single base away. The germline V gene (reference sequence) yields GTSNPN for CDR1 and SVGIG for CDR2. V is cut by 3 bases and J by 2 bases, and the space between the germline ends is 11 bases. The CDR3 measures 13 amino acids from cysteine to phenylalanine. Kept here is only the CDR3 DNA, which spans 39 bases and is read in frame from base 1. During the collection period, no immune events, such as infections, were documented for the healthy donors. Healthy-donor blood repertoires served as a training cohort to calibrate time-dependent variance in a beta-binomial model of T-cell clone differential abundance. The training cohort comprised roughly ten healthy donors, 3 female and 7 male. On average the donors were 43 years old, and their ages spanned roughly 25 to 65 years. Obtained from a commercial supplier, whole blood was collected from each healthy donor at three time points set around 13 days apart. For immunosequencing, genomic DNA was extracted from unsorted whole blood.

The data were obtained in a study of identifying expanded T cells in peripheral blood (dated by TCRdb to the late 2010s). With respect to the entire study: Technical replicates were generated by sequencing separate aliquots of the same genomic DNA pool, with four replicates compared pairwise. On the study overall, not on this receptor specifically: The binomial model flagged around 1.2 differentially abundant clones between technical replicates, compared with about 16.4 over around 2 weeks and approximately 20 over approximately four weeks. The authors expected that biological variance in healthy repertoires might rise further over much longer intervals, such as months to years. The beta-binomial model significantly reduced the number of clones called differentially abundant and the false-positive rate across all healthy-donor time intervals. For all healthy donors, the variance in clone template counts between two-week samples rose significantly as total template count increased.

The immunoSEQ Assay, which uses bias-controlled multiplex PCR amplification of genomic DNA, was used to profile TCRbeta CDR3 regions. Processing in the source paper ran as follows. To quantify the absolute abundance of each unique TCRbeta CDR3 region, the sequences were collapsed and filtered. Differential abundance was tested with a binomial (Fisher-equivalent) model and with a beta-binomial model adding time-dependent variance fitted from healthy donors. Clones with fewer than 5 combined templates were removed, and differential abundance was called for clones with a Benjamini-Hochberg FDR below 0.01. In the beta-binomial model, variance was expressed as a function of the total template count across the two samples, in the form v = (b*log(k)+a)^2. TCRdb carries this immuneACCESS record with in-frame sequences only. Its versions omit some clonotypes, under half of them owing to an unresolved V gene in the studies checked, with the rest unexplained. The DNA was the basis for D and trimming; V, J and clone size are from that table. This sample gives 50,000 to 60,000 clones in total; approximately 80% of them show up just once. Around 15% of the sample comes from the top ten.

Sequences were obtained from blood. The receptor comes from a person between 18 and 69 years old in good health. The chain was built from TRBV30 and TRBJ2-7, with no confident D gene call. CDR3 reads: CAWSKARPYEQYF. The sequenced DNA: TGTGCCTGGAGCAAAGCTCGTCCCTACGAGCAGTACTTC.